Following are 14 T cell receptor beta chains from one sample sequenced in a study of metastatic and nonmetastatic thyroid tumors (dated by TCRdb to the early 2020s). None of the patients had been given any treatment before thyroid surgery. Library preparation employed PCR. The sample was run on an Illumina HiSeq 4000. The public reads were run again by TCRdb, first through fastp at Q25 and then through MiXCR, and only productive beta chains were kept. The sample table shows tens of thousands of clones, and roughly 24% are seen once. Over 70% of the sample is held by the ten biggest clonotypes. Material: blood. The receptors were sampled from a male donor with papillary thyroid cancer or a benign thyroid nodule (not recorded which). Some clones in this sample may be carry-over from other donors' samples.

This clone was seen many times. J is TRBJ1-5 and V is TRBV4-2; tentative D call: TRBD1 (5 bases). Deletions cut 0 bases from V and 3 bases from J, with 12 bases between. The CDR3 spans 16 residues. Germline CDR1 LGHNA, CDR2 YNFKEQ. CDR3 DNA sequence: TGTGCCAGCAGCCAAGACGTGACAGCCTACAATCAGCCCCAGCATTTT. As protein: CASSQDVTAYNQPQHF.

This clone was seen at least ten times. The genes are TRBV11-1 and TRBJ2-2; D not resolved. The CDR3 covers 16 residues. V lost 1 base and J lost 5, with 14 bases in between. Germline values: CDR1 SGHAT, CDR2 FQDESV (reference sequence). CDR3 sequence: CASSLGRTDRTGELFF. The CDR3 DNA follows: TGTGCCAGCAGCTTAGGGCGGACGGATCGAACCGGGGAGCTGTTTTTT.

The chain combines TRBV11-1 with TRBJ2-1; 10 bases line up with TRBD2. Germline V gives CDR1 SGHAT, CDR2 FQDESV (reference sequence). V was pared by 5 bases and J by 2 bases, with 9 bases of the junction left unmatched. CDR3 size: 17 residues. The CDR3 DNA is TGTGCCAGCAGCATATCGACTAGCGGGCTGGCCTACAATGAGCAGTTCTTC. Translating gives CASSISTSGLAYNEQFF.

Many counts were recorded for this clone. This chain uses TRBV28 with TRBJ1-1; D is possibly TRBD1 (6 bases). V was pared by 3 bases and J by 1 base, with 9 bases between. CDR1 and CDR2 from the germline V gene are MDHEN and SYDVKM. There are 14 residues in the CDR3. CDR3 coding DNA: TGTGCCAGCAGTTTGCGACAGGAGAACACTGAAGCTTTCTTT. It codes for CASSLRQENTEAFF.

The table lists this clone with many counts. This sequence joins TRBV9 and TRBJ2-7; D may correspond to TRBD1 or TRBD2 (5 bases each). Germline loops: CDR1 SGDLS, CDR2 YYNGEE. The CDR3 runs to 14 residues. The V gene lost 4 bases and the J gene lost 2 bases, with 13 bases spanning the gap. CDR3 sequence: CASSPRDPTYEQYF. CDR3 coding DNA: TGTGCCAGCAGCCCCCGGGACCCTACCTACGAGCAGTACTTC.

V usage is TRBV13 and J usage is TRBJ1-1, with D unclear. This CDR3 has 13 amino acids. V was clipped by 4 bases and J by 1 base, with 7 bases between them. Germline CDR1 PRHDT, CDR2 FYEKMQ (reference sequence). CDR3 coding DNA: TGTGCCAGCAGCTGGGGTCGGAACACTGAAGCTTTCTTT. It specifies CASSWGRNTEAFF.

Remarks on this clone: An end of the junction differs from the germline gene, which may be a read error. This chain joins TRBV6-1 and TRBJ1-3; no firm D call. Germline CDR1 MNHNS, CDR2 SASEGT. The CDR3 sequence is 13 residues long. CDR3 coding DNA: TGTGCCAGTCTACAGAGCTCTGGAAACACCATAAATTTT. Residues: CASLQSSGNTINF.

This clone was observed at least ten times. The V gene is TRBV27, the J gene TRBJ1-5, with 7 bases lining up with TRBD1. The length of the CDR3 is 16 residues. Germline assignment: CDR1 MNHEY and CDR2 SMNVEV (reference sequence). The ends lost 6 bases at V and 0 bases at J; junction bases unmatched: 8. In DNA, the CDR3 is TGTGCCAGCAGAAGTCAGGGGGAAAATAGCAATCAGCCCCAGCATTTT. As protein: CASRSQGENSNQPQHF.

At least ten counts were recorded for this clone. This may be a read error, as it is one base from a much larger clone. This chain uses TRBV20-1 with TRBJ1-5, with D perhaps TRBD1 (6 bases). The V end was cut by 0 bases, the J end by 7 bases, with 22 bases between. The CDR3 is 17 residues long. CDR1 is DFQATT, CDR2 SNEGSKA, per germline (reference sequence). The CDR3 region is CSARENPGEGVGQPQHF. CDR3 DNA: TGCAGTGCTAGAGAGAACCCAGGGGAAGGGGTGGGCCAGCCCCAGCATTTT.

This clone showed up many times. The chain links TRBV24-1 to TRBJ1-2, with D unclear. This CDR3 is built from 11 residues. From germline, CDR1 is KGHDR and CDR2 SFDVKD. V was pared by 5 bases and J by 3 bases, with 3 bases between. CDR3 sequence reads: CATSVHYGYTF. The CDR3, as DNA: TGTGCCACCAGTGTTCACTATGGCTACACCTTC.

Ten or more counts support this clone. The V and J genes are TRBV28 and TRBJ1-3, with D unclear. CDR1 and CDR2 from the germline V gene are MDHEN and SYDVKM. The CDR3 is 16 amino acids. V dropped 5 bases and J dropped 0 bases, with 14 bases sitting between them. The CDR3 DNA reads TGTGCCAGCAGTACGCAAGTTCTCAGCTCTGGAAACACCATATATTTT. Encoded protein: CASSTQVLSSGNTIYF.

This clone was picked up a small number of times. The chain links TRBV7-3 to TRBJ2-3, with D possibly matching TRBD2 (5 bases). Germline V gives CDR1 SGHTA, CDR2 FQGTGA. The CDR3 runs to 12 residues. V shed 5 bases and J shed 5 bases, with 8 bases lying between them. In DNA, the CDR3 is TGTGCCAGCAGCCTCGAGGGAGATACGCAGTATTTT. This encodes CASSLEGDTQYF. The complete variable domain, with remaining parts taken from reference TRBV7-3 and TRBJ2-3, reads GAGVSQTPSNKVTEKGKYVELRCDPISGHTALYWYRQSLGQGPEFLIYFQGTGAADDSGLPNDRFFAVRPEGSVSTLKIQRTERGDSAVYLCASSLEGDTQYFGPGTRLTVL.

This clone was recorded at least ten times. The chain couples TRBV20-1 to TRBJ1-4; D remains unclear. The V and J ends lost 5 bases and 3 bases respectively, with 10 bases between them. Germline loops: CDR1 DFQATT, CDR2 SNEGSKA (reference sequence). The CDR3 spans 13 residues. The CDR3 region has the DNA TGCAGTGCTGTAAACCGGGCTAATGAAAAACTGTTTTTT. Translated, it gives CSAVNRANEKLFF.

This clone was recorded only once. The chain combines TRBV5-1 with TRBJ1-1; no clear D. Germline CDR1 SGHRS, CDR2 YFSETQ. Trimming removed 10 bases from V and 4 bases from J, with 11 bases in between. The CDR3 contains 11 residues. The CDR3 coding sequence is TGCGCCGGCAAAGAGGGCACTGAAGCTTTCTTT. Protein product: CAGKEGTEAFF. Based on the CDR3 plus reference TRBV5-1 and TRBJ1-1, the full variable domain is KAGVTQTPRYLIKTRGQQVTLSCSPISGHRSVSWYQQTPGQGLQFLFEYFSETQRNKGNFPGRFSGRQFSNSRSEMNVSTLELGDSALYLCAGKEGTEAFFGQGTRLTVV.